These 11 T cell receptor beta chains came from one sample sequenced in a study of T cells after yellow fever vaccination. TCRdb independently ran MiXCR on the 5' RACE reads; one entry per CDR3 protein. In the table there are about 310,000 distinct CDR3 sequences, 3% to 4.5% of which are singletons. The input for sequencing was PBMCs, taken on the day of the yellow fever booster vaccination. The receptors derive from a man between 18 and 29 years old who received the YFV17D yellow fever vaccine.

The chain combines TRBV6-5 with TRBJ2-3, with D perhaps matching TRBD1 (6 bases). CDR1 and CDR2 (germline): MNHEY, SVGAGI. This CDR3 contains 17 residues. V dropped 0 bases and J dropped 2 bases, with 15 bases sitting between them. The CDR3 DNA sequence: TGTGCCAGCAGTTACTCGGCCGGGCAGGGGCTCACAGATACGCAGTATTTT. The encoded protein is CASSYSAGQGLTDTQYF.

V gene TRBV30 combines with J gene TRBJ2-6, with 7 bases that match TRBD2. CDR3 length equals 15 residues. Unmatched junction bases numbered 7, after V lost 8 bases and J lost 0 bases. The germline CDR1 and CDR2 sequences are GTSNPN and SVGIG (reference sequence). The CDR3 sequence: CARDYTNSGANVLTF. For the CDR3, the DNA is TGTGCCAGGGACTACACAAACTCTGGGGCCAACGTCCTGACTTTC.

V and J are TRBV20-1 and TRBJ2-3; no clear D gene. Germline V CDR1 and CDR2: DFQATT, SNEGSKA (reference sequence). Trimming took 3 bases from V and 0 from J, leaving 13 bases between them. The CDR3 is 15 amino acids. The CDR3 region is CSASNSAKSTDTQYF. CDR3 nucleotide sequence: TGCAGTGCTAGCAACTCCGCAAAGAGCACAGATACGCAGTATTTT.

This clonotype was found many times. The rearrangement links TRBV7-2 to TRBJ2-3, with D unclear. Trimming pared 6 bases from V and 0 bases from J, leaving 1 base between. The CDR3 contains 11 residues. Per the germline V gene, CDR1 is SGHTA and CDR2 is FQGNSA. CDR3 region: CASRSTDTQYF. In DNA, the CDR3 is TGTGCCAGCAGGAGCACAGATACGCAGTATTTT.

This clonotype was seen ten or more times. The CDR3 DNA reads TGTGCCAGCAGCGTCCGGGACAGGATTAATTCACCCCTCCACTTT. This codes for CASSVRDRINSPLHF. V gene TRBV9 combines with J gene TRBJ1-6; 8 bases line up with TRBD1. V gave up 2 bases and J gave up 6 bases; unmatched junction bases: 4. Per germline, CDR1 SGDLS and CDR2 YYNGEE. The CDR3 is 15 amino acids. Full variable domain (rest looked up from reference TRBV9 and TRBJ1-6): DSGVTQTPKHLITATGQRVTLRCSPRSGDLSVYWYQQSLDQGLQFLIQYYNGEERAKGNILERFSAQQFPDLHSELNLSSLELGDSALYFCASSVRDRINSPLHFGNGTRLTVT.

This clonotype was counted at least ten times. This sequence joins TRBV7-9 and TRBJ1-2, with TRBD1 as a possible D gene (6 bases). This CDR3 region has 14 residues. V lost 1 base, J lost 7 bases, and 13 bases lay in between. Germline assignment: CDR1 SEHNR and CDR2 FQNEAQ (reference sequence). The CDR3 nucleotides are TGTGCCAGCAGCTTAGACAGGGTTCGGAGTGGCTACACCTTC. It yields the protein CASSLDRVRSGYTF.

This clonotype came up a few times. The J gene is TRBJ2-1, the V gene TRBV12-3 or TRBV12-4, with D uncertain. This CDR3 has 14 amino acids. Trimming shortened V by 2 bases and J by 8 bases, and 13 bases separated the two germline ends. The CDR3 DNA is TGTGCCAGCAGTTTACTCCCAGGAAGCCATGAGCAGTTCTTC. Amino acids: CASSLLPGSHEQFF.

The chain is built from TRBV5-1 and TRBJ2-2; possible D gene TRBD1, 6 bases. Germline V lookup: CDR1 SGHRS, CDR2 YFSETQ. The V end was cut by 4 bases, the J end by 4 bases, with 17 bases between. This CDR3 contains 16 residues. CDR3: CASSPVSGVGTGELFF. The CDR3 DNA is TGCGCCAGCAGCCCCGTTTCAGGGGTTGGCACCGGGGAGCTGTTTTTT. Combining the CDR3 with reference TRBV5-1 and TRBJ2-2 gives the whole variable domain KAGVTQTPRYLIKTRGQQVTLSCSPISGHRSVSWYQQTPGQGLQFLFEYFSETQRNKGNFPGRFSGRQFSNSRSEMNVSTLELGDSALYLCASSPVSGVGTGELFFGEGSRLTVL.

This clonotype appeared many times. The rearrangement uses TRBV28 and TRBJ2-7; TRBD1 aligns across 8 bases. Losses at the gene ends were 5 bases for V and 4 bases for J; bases not matched to a gene: 10. CDR3 length: 15 amino acids. Per germline, CDR1 MDHEN and CDR2 SYDVKM. CDR3 sequence: CASSESGTGLYEQYV. CDR3 coding DNA: TGTGCCAGCAGTGAATCGGGGACAGGCCTTTACGAGCAGTACGTC.

The sample holds many counts of this clonotype. The V call is TRBV12-3 or TRBV12-4, the J call TRBJ2-5; 10 bases are shared with TRBD1. Trimming removed 5 bases from V and 6 bases from J; junction bases left unmatched: 9. The CDR3 totals 15 residues. The CDR3 loop is CASSAPGQGMKTQYF. The CDR3 coding sequence is TGTGCCAGCAGTGCGCCGGGACAGGGGATGAAGACCCAGTACTTC.

A few counts support this clonotype. The V call is TRBV3-1, the J call TRBJ1-3; tentatively, D is TRBD1 (5 bases). Germline V gene sequence: CDR1 LGHDT, CDR2 YNNKEL (reference sequence). The length of the CDR3 is 16 residues. The V end lost 5 bases, the J end lost 4 bases, and 18 bases lay between the germline ends. CDR3 sequence (DNA): TGTGCCAGCAGCGCTAGGAGGGGATGGCGAGGAAACACCATATATTTT. Amino acids: CASSARRGWRGNTIYF.